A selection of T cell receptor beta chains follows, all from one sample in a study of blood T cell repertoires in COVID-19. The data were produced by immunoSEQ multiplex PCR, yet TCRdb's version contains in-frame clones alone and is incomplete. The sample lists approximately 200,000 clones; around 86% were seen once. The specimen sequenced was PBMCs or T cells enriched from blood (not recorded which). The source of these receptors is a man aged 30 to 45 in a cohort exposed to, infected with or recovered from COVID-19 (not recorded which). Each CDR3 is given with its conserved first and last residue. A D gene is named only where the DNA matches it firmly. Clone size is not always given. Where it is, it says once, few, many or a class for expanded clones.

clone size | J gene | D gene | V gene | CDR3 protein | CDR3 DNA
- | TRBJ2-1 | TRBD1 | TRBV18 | CASSQDRGDEQFF | TGTGCCAGCTCCCAAGACAGGGGTGACGAGCAGTTCTTC
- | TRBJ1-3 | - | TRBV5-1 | CASTLSTVKSGNTIYF | TGCGCCAGCACACTCTCCACCGTGAAATCTGGAAACACCATATATTTT
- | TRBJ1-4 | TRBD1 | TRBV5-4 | CASSIADRGHEKLFF | TGTGCCAGCAGTATCGCGGACAGGGGGCATGAAAAACTGTTTTTT
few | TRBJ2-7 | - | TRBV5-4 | CASSLGAGWEYEQYF | TGTGCCAGCAGCTTGGGTGCGGGGTGGGAGTACGAGCAGTACTTC
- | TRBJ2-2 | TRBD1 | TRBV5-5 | CASSLGQGINTGELFF | TGTGCCAGCAGCTTAGGACAGGGGATAAACACCGGGGAGCTGTTTTTT
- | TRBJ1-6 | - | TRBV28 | CASSLPERGSPLHF | TGTGCCAGCAGTTTACCCGAGAGGGGGTCACCCCTCCACTTT
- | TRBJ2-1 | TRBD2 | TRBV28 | CASSLLREGGLQFF | TGTGCCAGCAGTTTATTGCGGGAGGGTGGCTTGCAGTTCTTC
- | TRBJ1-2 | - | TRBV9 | CASSVATSHTGFEGYTF | TGTGCCAGCAGCGTAGCTACGTCGCATACAGGATTTGAAGGCTACACCTTC
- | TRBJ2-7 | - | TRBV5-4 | CASSLGRGVVAYEQYF | TGTGCCAGCAGCTTGGGCAGGGGAGTGGTGGCCTACGAGCAGTACTTC
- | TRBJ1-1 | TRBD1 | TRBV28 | CASSFARNRGTEAFF | TGTGCCAGCAGTTTCGCCCGCAACAGGGGGACTGAAGCTTTCTTT